Below are 22 T cell receptor beta chains sequenced from a single sample in a study of cytomegalovirus exposure and HLA in healthy donors. The PCR made use of 60 Vbeta and 13 Jbeta primers. Assay used: immunoSEQ multiplex PCR; TCRdb lists only in-frame clones, some missing. The sample has around 130,000 clones; 81% are singletons. The sample was PBMCs. Receptors originate from a woman aged 35 to 49 in good health and CMV-seronegative.

This clone has just a few counts. The V and J genes are TRBV6-5 and TRBJ1-5; no definite D call. V was cut by 10 bases and J by 0 bases, with 7 bases left in between. The CDR3 runs to 12 residues. From germline, CDR1 is MNHEY and CDR2 SVGAGI. Written as DNA, the CDR3 is TGTGCCACCGGGAATAGCAATCAGCCCCAGCATTTT. It codes for CATGNSNQPQHF.

This clone has only a few counts. The DNA for the CDR3 is TGTGCCAGCAGCCAAGATCCTAGCGGGGGGGCTAGTGAGCAGTTCTTC. Translating it yields CASSQDPSGGASEQFF. This chain connects TRBV7-9 to TRBJ2-1; TRBD2 aligns across 12 bases. Per the germline V gene, CDR1 is SEHNR and CDR2 is FQNEAQ (reference sequence). The ends lost 5 bases at V and 9 bases at J; junction bases unmatched: 11. The CDR3 has 16 amino acids. Based on the CDR3 plus reference TRBV7-9 and TRBJ2-1, the full variable domain is DTGVSQNPRHKITKRGQNVTFRCDPISEHNRLYWYRQTLGQGPEFLTYFQNEAQLEKSRLLSDRFSAERPKGSFSTLEIQRTEQGDSAMYLCASSQDPSGGASEQFFGPGTRLTVL.

The rearrangement links TRBV30 to TRBJ2-2; D is possibly TRBD2 (6 bases). V was trimmed by 5 bases and J by 5 bases, leaving 12 bases between them. Germline V gene sequence: CDR1 GTSNPN, CDR2 SVGIG (reference sequence). This CDR3 spans 13 amino acids. DNA of the CDR3: TGTGCCTGGGCCCTGGGGGGAACCGGGGAGCTGTTTTTT. It encodes CAWALGGTGELFF.

In this sample, this clone turned up a few times. The genes are TRBV28 and TRBJ2-7, with 7 bases identical to TRBD1. The CDR3 loop spans 13 amino acids. Trimming took 4 bases from V and 2 from J; bases not matched to a gene: 2. Germline V gene data show CDR1 as MDHEN and CDR2 as SYDVKM. The CDR3 sequence is CASSSGQTYEQYF. For the CDR3, the DNA is TGTGCCAGCAGTTCGGGACAGACCTACGAGCAGTACTTC.

This chain connects TRBV14 to TRBJ2-1; 8 bases align to TRBD1. The germline V gene has CDR1 SGHDN and CDR2 FVKESK. This CDR3 has 13 residues. J lost 5 bases, V lost 4 bases, and 1 base had no gene match. CDR3 DNA: TGTGCCAGCAGCCGACAGGGGAACAATGAGCAGTTCTTC. It encodes CASSRQGNNEQFF.

This rearrangement joins TRBV30 to TRBJ1-3; D is perhaps TRBD1 (6 bases). V lost 0 bases, J lost 8 bases, and 8 bases lay in between. Germline CDR1 and CDR2: GTSNPN and SVGIG (reference sequence). The CDR3 totals 12 residues. CDR3 residues: CAWSVQGDTIYF. The CDR3 DNA follows: TGTGCCTGGAGTGTACAGGGAGACACCATATATTTT.

The genes are TRBV6-1 and TRBJ1-1; D is unresolved. V was cut by 10 bases and J by 1 base, with 19 bases left in between. Germline CDR1 MNHNS, CDR2 SASEGT. This CDR3 has 15 amino acids. The CDR3 here is CATAESPSGNTEAFF. CDR3 coding DNA: TGTGCCACCGCCGAATCTCCGAGTGGGAACACTGAAGCTTTCTTT.

V and J are TRBV5-1 and TRBJ2-5, with 14 bases lining up with TRBD2. J lost 7 bases, V lost 5 bases, and 7 bases had no gene match. CDR3 length equals 15 residues. The germline V gene has CDR1 SGHRS and CDR2 YFSETQ. The CDR3 DNA is TGCGCCAGCAGAAGACTAGCGGGGGGGCAGGCGACCCAGTACTTC. This sequence encodes CASRRLAGGQATQYF.

This rearrangement joins TRBV27 to TRBJ1-1; 8 nucleotides align to TRBD1. Germline V gene sequence: CDR1 MNHEY, CDR2 SMNVEV (reference sequence). This CDR3 comprises 14 residues. Trimming took 2 bases from V and 13 from J; bases not matched to a gene: 12. CDR3 in amino acids: CASSLQLGQVAVFF. The DNA for the CDR3 is TGTGCCAGCAGTTTACAACTGGGACAGGTGGCCGTTTTCTTT.

V is TRBV30 and J is TRBJ1-5; a weak D match, TRBD1 (6 bases). Trimming took off 1 base at V and 2 bases at J, with 6 bases between the two ends. CDR1 and CDR2 (germline): GTSNPN, SVGIG (reference sequence). The CDR3 totals 13 residues. The DNA for the CDR3 is TGTGCCTGGAGTGGACAGGGCAATCAGCCCCAGCATTTT. Residues: CAWSGQGNQPQHF.

V usage is TRBV19 and J usage is TRBJ1-5; 11 bases are shared with TRBD1. In germline, CDR1 is LNHDA, CDR2 SQIVND (reference sequence). The CDR3 has 18 amino acids. Germline trimming cut 5 bases from V and 0 bases from J; bases unmatched to any gene: 9. CDR3 nucleotides: TGTGCCAGTAGTTCTTGGACAGGGGGCGAGGATAGCAATCAGCCCCAGCATTTT. This codes for CASSSWTGGEDSNQPQHF. The complete variable domain, with remaining parts taken from reference TRBV19 and TRBJ1-5, reads DGGITQSPKYLFRKEGQNVTLSCEQNLNHDAMYWYRQDPGQGLRLIYYSQIVNDFQKGDIAEGYSVSREKKESFPLTVTSAQKNPTAFYLCASSSWTGGEDSNQPQHFGDGTRLSIL.

J is TRBJ2-3 and V is TRBV4-1; D is possibly TRBD2 (6 bases). V lost 1 base and J lost 4, with 12 bases in between. Germline V gives CDR1 MGHRA, CDR2 YSYEKL. The CDR3 is 15 amino acids. CDR3 DNA sequence: TGCGCCAGCAGCCAAGTGGCGGGGTCCGCAGATACGCAGTATTTT. Its protein is CASSQVAGSADTQYF.

The chain couples TRBV5-1 to TRBJ2-5; D remains ambiguous. V lost 4 bases to trimming and J lost 0 bases, with 7 bases between them. The CDR3 consists of 13 residues. Germline assignment: CDR1 SGHRS and CDR2 YFSETQ. DNA of the CDR3: TGCGCCAGCAGCATGCAGTACCAAGAGACCCAGTACTTC. This gives the protein CASSMQYQETQYF. Using reference TRBV5-1 and TRBJ2-5 for the parts outside the CDR3, the full variable domain is KAGVTQTPRYLIKTRGQQVTLSCSPISGHRSVSWYQQTPGQGLQFLFEYFSETQRNKGNFPGRFSGRQFSNSRSEMNVSTLELGDSALYLCASSMQYQETQYFGPGTRLLVL.

The chain uses TRBV6-1 and TRBJ1-3, with D tentatively TRBD1 (6 bases). V gave up 5 bases and J gave up 4 bases, with 12 bases separating them. The CDR3 totals 14 residues. Germline V gene lookup returns CDR1 MNHNS and CDR2 SASEGT. This CDR3 is CASSQQGAGNTIYF. CDR3 DNA: TGTGCCAGCAGTCAACAGGGAGCGGGAAACACCATATATTTT.

The chain has TRBV7-6 and TRBJ2-7; TRBD1 matches at 12 bases. V shed 1 base and J 6 bases; nucleotides not matched to a gene: 4. The CDR3 runs 15 residues. Germline-derived CDR1 and CDR2 are SGHVS and FNYEAQ. CDR3: CASSLVGQGASEQYF. The CDR3 DNA reads as TGTGCCAGCAGCTTAGTGGGACAGGGGGCCAGCGAGCAGTACTTC.

The J gene is TRBJ2-5, the V gene TRBV25-1, with a weak D call TRBD1 (5 bases). Gene TRBJ2-7 matches the end of the DNA better, so the J call may be wrong. This CDR3 spans 12 amino acids. In germline, CDR1 is MGHDK, CDR2 SYGVNS. The CDR3 DNA is TGTGCCAGCAGTGAGGGGCCCTACGAGCAGTACTTC. Its translation is CASSEGPYEQYF.

DNA of the CDR3: TGTGCCAGCAGCTTAGTTAGGACAGGGTTTAACACCGGGGAGCTGTTTTTT. It translates to CASSLVRTGFNTGELFF. The chain couples TRBV11-2 to TRBJ2-2; the match to TRBD1 covers 8 bases. The germline CDR1 and CDR2 sequences are SGHAT and FQNNGV. CDR3 size: 17 residues. V shed 1 base, J shed 2 bases, and the junction held 6 bases outside the gene matches.

J is TRBJ1-2 and V is TRBV30; TRBD1 matches at 8 bases. The CDR3 consists of 14 residues. V gave up 3 bases and J gave up 4 bases; unmatched junction bases: 7. Germline V gene lookup returns CDR1 GTSNPN and CDR2 SVGIG (reference sequence). Here the CDR3 reads CAWRGMDRVYGYTF. The CDR3, as DNA: TGTGCCTGGAGGGGGATGGACAGGGTCTATGGCTACACCTTC.

This chain links TRBV28 with TRBJ1-1; the match to TRBD1 covers 10 bases. This CDR3 spans 16 amino acids. Germline values: CDR1 MDHEN, CDR2 SYDVKM. V shed 8 bases and J 0 bases; nucleotides not matched to a gene: 9. The CDR3 here is CASYGQGGPMNTEAFF. The CDR3 coding sequence is TGTGCCAGCTACGGACAGGGGGGTCCCATGAACACTGAAGCTTTCTTT.

The gene calls are TRBV6-5 and TRBJ2-7, with D maybe TRBD1 (6 bases). Trimming shortened V by 2 bases and J by 5 bases, and 10 bases separated the two germline ends. This CDR3 comprises 13 residues. Looked up from germline, CDR1 is MNHEY and CDR2 is SVGAGI. This chain's CDR3 is CASSYRGWNEQYF. CDR3 DNA: TGTGCCAGCAGTTACAGGGGGTGGAACGAGCAGTACTTC.

The J gene is TRBJ1-2, the V gene TRBV7-2, with TRBD1 matching over 8 bases. The germline V gene has CDR1 SGHTA and CDR2 FQGNSA. V shed 2 bases, J shed 3 bases, and the junction held 14 bases outside the gene matches. The CDR3 has 18 amino acids. In DNA form, the CDR3 reads TGTGCCAGCAGCTTATCAGGGGGCTGGGCTACCACCTACTATGGCTACACCTTC. Encoded protein: CASSLSGGWATTYYGYTF.

CDR3 protein: CASSPGLAGGPDEQFF. The CDR3 DNA sequence: TGTGCCAGCAGCCCGGGACTAGCGGGGGGGCCGGATGAGCAGTTCTTC. The rearrangement uses TRBV7-3 and TRBJ2-1, with 16 positions matching TRBD2. Germline values: CDR1 SGHTA, CDR2 FQGTGA. This CDR3 contains 16 residues. V shed 5 bases, J shed 8 bases, and the junction held 6 bases outside the gene matches.